The 10 T cell receptor beta chains listed next were all sequenced from one sample in a study of blood T cell repertoires in COVID-19. The table came from immunoSEQ multiplex PCR; TCRdb's copy has only in-frame clones and leaves some out. The sample contains roughly 84,000 clones, approximately 78% of which appear only once. Source material: peripheral blood. These receptors originate from a woman older than 75 with acute or convalescent COVID-19.

V is TRBV6-5 and J is TRBJ1-6; D unresolved. Trimming pared 6 bases from V and 7 bases from J, leaving 13 bases between. From germline, CDR1 is MNHEY and CDR2 SVGAGI. CDR3 length equals 14 residues. CDR3 loop: CASRASSGNSPLHF. In DNA form, the CDR3 reads TGTGCCAGCAGAGCCAGTTCAGGCAATTCACCCCTCCACTTT.

This clone has just a few counts. One end of the junction does not line up with germline, which may come from a read error. The chain couples TRBV11-3 to TRBJ2-2, with TRBD2 matching over 11 bases. CDR1 is SGHNT and CDR2 is YENEEA in the germline V gene. The CDR3 has 17 amino acids. In DNA, the CDR3 is TGTGCCAGCAACTTAGCGGGGGGGCTATCGAGCACCGGGGAGCTGTTTTTT. It translates to CASNLAGGLSSTGELFF.

The chain recombines TRBV9 with TRBJ1-6; no firm D call. V was shortened by 1 base and J by 13 bases, with 18 bases between the two germline ends. CDR1 SGDLS and CDR2 YYNGEE come from the germline V gene. CDR3 size: 15 residues. The CDR3 nucleotides read TGTGCCAGCAGCGTAAAAGTCGAGGGCCCGTCGCCCCTCCACTTT. Translated: CASSVKVEGPSPLHF.

J is TRBJ1-2 and V is TRBV30, with 8 bases matching TRBD1. Germline V gives CDR1 GTSNPN, CDR2 SVGIG (reference sequence). The CDR3 contains 14 residues. With V trimmed by 5 bases and J by 2 bases, 7 bases remained unmatched. CDR3 protein: CAWLTGTGNYGYTF. The DNA of the CDR3 is TGTGCCTGGCTCACGGGGACAGGAAACTATGGCTACACCTTC.

The chain is built from TRBV10-2 and TRBJ1-2; D is perhaps TRBD1 (6 bases). Trimming left V 7 bases short and J 3 bases short, with 12 bases between. CDR1 and CDR2 (germline): WSHSY, SAAADI. CDR3 length: 13 residues. CDR3 residues: CASTDRFDYGYTF. The CDR3 bases are TGCGCCAGCACTGACAGGTTCGACTATGGCTACACCTTC.

This clone was seen a single time. This chain links TRBV7-6 with TRBJ2-1; possible D gene TRBD2, 7 bases. This CDR3 has 17 amino acids. Trimming took off 0 bases at V and 5 bases at J, with 17 bases between the two ends. Germline loops: CDR1 SGHVS, CDR2 FNYEAQ. This CDR3 is CASSLALGGGGHNEQFF. CDR3 DNA: TGTGCCAGCAGCTTAGCGCTCGGGGGCGGGGGCCACAATGAGCAGTTCTTC.

This clone was observed a handful of times. The chain uses TRBV5-6 and TRBJ1-2, with D hard to call. Germline V gene sequence: CDR1 SGHDT, CDR2 YYEEEE. The CDR3 consists of 15 residues. V was cut by 3 bases and J by 0 bases, with 12 bases left in between. Here the CDR3 reads CASSSEGGANYGYTF. The CDR3, as DNA: TGTGCCAGCAGCTCAGAAGGCGGAGCTAACTATGGCTACACCTTC. The full variable domain, rest sourced from reference TRBV5-6 and TRBJ1-2, is DAGVTQSPTHLIKTRGQQVTLRCSPKSGHDTVSWYQQALGQGPQFIFQYYEEEERQRGNFPDRFSGHQFPNYSSELNVNALLLGDSALYLCASSSEGGANYGYTFGSGTRLTVV.

The gene calls are TRBV7-2 and TRBJ2-5, with D unclear. This CDR3 region has 15 residues. Trimming removed 2 bases at V and 1 base at J, with 11 bases between. Germline assignment: CDR1 SGHTA and CDR2 FQGNSA. CDR3 DNA sequence: TGTGCCAGCAGCTTAAATCCCCTTCCCCAAGAGACCCAGTACTTC. As protein: CASSLNPLPQETQYF. Full variable domain (missing parts from reference TRBV7-2 and TRBJ2-5): GAGVSQSPSNKVTEKGKDVELRCDPISGHTALYWYRQSLGQGLEFLIYFQGNSAPDKSGLPSDRFSAERTGGSVSTLTIQRTQQEDSAVYLCASSLNPLPQETQYFGPGTRLLVL.

J is TRBJ2-1 and V is TRBV9; 9 nucleotides agree with TRBD2. This CDR3 region has 15 residues. Germline V gene data show CDR1 as SGDLS and CDR2 as YYNGEE. With 1 base clipped from V and 10 bases from J, the junction kept 9 bases outside the gene matches. In DNA, the CDR3 is TGTGCCAGCAGCGTACCGGGACTAGCTAGGTGGGAGCAGTTCTTC. Its translation: CASSVPGLARWEQFF.

This clone was counted only a few times. The chain joins TRBV7-3 to TRBJ1-2; D remains ambiguous. Germline-derived CDR1 and CDR2 are SGHTA and FQGTGA. The CDR3 loop spans 15 amino acids. Trimming stripped 0 bases from V and 4 bases from J, with 12 bases between. This CDR3 reads CASSLTSEVGYGYTF. The CDR3, as DNA: TGTGCCAGCAGCTTAACATCTGAGGTTGGCTATGGCTACACCTTC. The variable domain in full, completed from reference TRBV7-3 and TRBJ1-2, reads GAGVSQTPSNKVTEKGKYVELRCDPISGHTALYWYRQSLGQGPEFLIYFQGTGAADDSGLPNDRFFAVRPEGSVSTLKIQRTERGDSAVYLCASSLTSEVGYGYTFGSGTRLTVV.